Shown below are 7 T cell receptor beta chains from a single sample sequenced in a study of blood T cell repertoires in COVID-19. Libraries were prepared by immunoSEQ multiplex PCR; TCRdb keeps only in-frame clonotypes and omits some of them. The data contain under 250,000 clones, around nine tenths of them seen just once; the ten biggest clones take up 0.7% to 0.85%. Source material: peripheral blood. The receptors were gathered from a man in his sixties with COVID-19, enrolled during active disease.

This chain connects TRBV5-5 to TRBJ1-1; D remains unclear. Trimming left V 1 base short and J 3 bases short, with 16 bases between. The CDR3 runs to 16 residues. Germline values: CDR1 SGHKS, CDR2 YYEKEE (reference sequence). The CDR3 sequence: CASSLKARWEDTEAFF. The CDR3, as DNA: TGTGCCAGCAGCTTGAAGGCAAGATGGGAGGACACTGAAGCTTTCTTT.

This clone has only one observation. The chain recombines TRBV27 with TRBJ2-3; the D is unclear. CDR3 size: 15 residues. Between the trimmed V and J ends, which lost 4 bases and 4 bases, there was a span of 15 bases. The germline CDR1 and CDR2 sequences are MNHEY and SMNVEV (reference sequence). The CDR3 spells CASSSQTETPDTQYF. In DNA form, the CDR3 reads TGTGCCAGCAGTTCCCAGACTGAAACCCCAGATACGCAGTATTTT.

The V and J genes are TRBV5-4 and TRBJ1-5; D is possibly TRBD1 (5 bases). The length of the CDR3 is 14 residues. V lost 1 base and J 7 bases, leaving 12 bases between the germline ends. Germline values: CDR1 SGHNT, CDR2 YYREEE (reference sequence). This CDR3 reads CASSLSGQNQPQHF. The CDR3 DNA follows: TGTGCCAGCAGCTTGTCAGGGCAGAACCAGCCCCAGCATTTT.

The chain recombines TRBV5-1 with TRBJ1-1; 7 nucleotides match TRBD1. V gave up 6 bases and J gave up 1 base; unmatched junction bases: 6. Germline V gives CDR1 SGHRS, CDR2 YFSETQ. The CDR3 spans 14 residues. DNA of the CDR3: TGCGCCAGCACCGGGGACAGTCAGAACACTGAAGCTTTCTTT. It yields the protein CASTGDSQNTEAFF.

The chain employs TRBV3-1 (or the pseudogene TRBV3-2) and TRBJ1-3; TRBD1 is a possible D gene (6 bases). The germline V and J ends were trimmed by 3 bases and 2 bases, with 17 bases remaining between them. CDR3 length: 17 amino acids. Looked up from germline, CDR1 is LGHDT and CDR2 is YNNKEL (reference sequence). CDR3 amino acids: CASSQSFAGVAGNTIYF. The CDR3 coding sequence is TGTGCCAGCAGCCAGAGTTTTGCAGGGGTGGCTGGAAACACCATATATTTT.

This clone was picked up one time. The chain uses TRBV30 and TRBJ1-6; D remains unclear. With 3 bases removed from V and 5 bases from J, the gap between germline ends came to 8 bases. The CDR3 sequence is 13 residues long. Germline-derived CDR1 and CDR2 are GTSNPN and SVGIG (reference sequence). The CDR3 spells CAWRRINNSPLHF. For the CDR3, the DNA is TGTGCCTGGAGGAGAATTAATAATTCACCCCTCCACTTT.

The V call is TRBV5-4, the J call TRBJ2-2; D unresolved. Trimming left V 7 bases short and J 1 base short, with 11 bases between. The V gene's germline CDR1 is SGHNT and CDR2 YYREEE (reference sequence). This CDR3 spans 14 amino acids. Here the CDR3 reads CASQAQLNTGELFF. The CDR3 nucleotides are TGTGCCAGCCAGGCACAACTGAACACCGGGGAGCTGTTTTTT. Using reference TRBV5-4 and TRBJ2-2 for the parts outside the CDR3, the full variable domain is ETGVTQSPTHLIKTRGQQVTLRCSSQSGHNTVSWYQQALGQGPQFIFQYYREEENGRGNFPPRFSGLQFPNYSSELNVNALELDDSALYLCASQAQLNTGELFFGEGSRLTVL.